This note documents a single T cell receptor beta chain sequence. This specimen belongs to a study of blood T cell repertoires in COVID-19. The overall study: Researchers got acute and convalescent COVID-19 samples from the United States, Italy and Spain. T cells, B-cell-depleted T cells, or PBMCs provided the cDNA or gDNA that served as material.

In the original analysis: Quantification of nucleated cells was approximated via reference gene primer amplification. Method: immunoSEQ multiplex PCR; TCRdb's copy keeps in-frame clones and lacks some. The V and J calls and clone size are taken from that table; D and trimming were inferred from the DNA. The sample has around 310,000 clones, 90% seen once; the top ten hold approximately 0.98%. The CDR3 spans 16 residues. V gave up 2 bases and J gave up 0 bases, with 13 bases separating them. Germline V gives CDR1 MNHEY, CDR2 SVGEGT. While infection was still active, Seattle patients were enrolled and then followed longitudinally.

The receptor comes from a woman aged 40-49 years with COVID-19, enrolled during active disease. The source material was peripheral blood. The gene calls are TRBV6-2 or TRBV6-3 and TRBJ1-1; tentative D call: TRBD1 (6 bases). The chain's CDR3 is CASSYRTATMNTEAFF. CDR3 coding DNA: TGTGCCAGCAGTTACCGGACAGCGACCATGAACACTGAAGCTTTCTTT.